The source of this TCR beta chain is a study of beta chain features in type 1 diabetes. V gave up 4 bases and J gave up 0 bases; unmatched junction bases: 3. CDR1 is SGHDT, CDR2 YYEEEE, per germline. CDR3 size: 14 residues. Sequencing targeted expressed TCRB transcripts, as all isolated RNA had been reverse transcribed. The table came from immunoSEQ multiplex PCR; TCRdb's copy has only in-frame clones and leaves some out. Found here are 200,000 to 250,000 clones, 27% of them singletons; the top ten hold under 4.5%. Sequenced sample: central memory CD4+ T cells from blood. The clonotype was recovered from a young man in good health. V gene TRBV5-6 combines with J gene TRBJ1-1; the match to TRBD1 covers 7 bases. The chain's CDR3 is CASSAGTVNTEAFF. CDR3 bases: TGTGCCAGCAGCGCCGGGACAGTGAACACTGAAGCTTTCTTT.